The clone carrying this TCR beta chain was seen just once. Each CDR3 protein gets one entry after TCRdb re-called the PCR reads with MiXCR. The data contain tens of thousands of distinct CDR3 sequences, around a fifth of them singletons. This record comes from a study of molecular identifiers for immune sequencing clone quantification. The specimen was naive CD8+ T cells from blood, with Jurkat cell RNA spiked in. The subset denotes: FACS-sorted CD8+CD4-CCR7+CD45RA+ naive T cells. The sequence was obtained from a human donor in good health. Some libraries in this study had Jurkat cell RNA spiked in.

As DNA, the CDR3 is TGTGCCAGCAGCCAACTACAGATCCCCACAGATACGCAGTATTTT. Translated, it gives CASSQLQIPTDTQYF. The chain couples TRBV13 to TRBJ2-3; D uncertain. With 5 bases removed from V and 2 bases from J, the gap between germline ends came to 14 bases. CDR3 size: 15 residues. Germline V gene sequence: CDR1 PRHDT, CDR2 FYEKMQ (reference sequence). The full variable domain, with the rest looked up from reference TRBV13 and TRBJ2-3, is AAGVIQSPRHLIKEKRETATLKCYPIPRHDTVYWYQQGPGQDPQFLISFYEKMQSDKGSIPDRFSAQQFSDYHSELNMSSLELGDSALYFCASSQLQIPTDTQYFGPGTRLTVL.